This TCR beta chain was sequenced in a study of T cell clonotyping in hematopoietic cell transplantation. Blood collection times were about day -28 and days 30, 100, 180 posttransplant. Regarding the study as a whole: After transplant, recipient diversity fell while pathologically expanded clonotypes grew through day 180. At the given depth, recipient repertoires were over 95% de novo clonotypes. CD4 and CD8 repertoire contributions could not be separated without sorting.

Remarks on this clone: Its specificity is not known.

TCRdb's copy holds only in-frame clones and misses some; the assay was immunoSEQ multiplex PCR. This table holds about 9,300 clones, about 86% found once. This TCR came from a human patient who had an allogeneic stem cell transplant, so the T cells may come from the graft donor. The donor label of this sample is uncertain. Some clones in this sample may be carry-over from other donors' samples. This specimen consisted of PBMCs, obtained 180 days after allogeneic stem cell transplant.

The CDR3 DNA reads as TGTGCCAGTAGTAGAGGGACAGTCTTCTATGGCTACACCTTC. It specifies CASSRGTVFYGYTF. This chain connects TRBV19 to TRBJ1-2, with 7 bases aligning to TRBD1. CDR1 and CDR2 from the germline V gene are LNHDA and SQIVND (reference sequence). The CDR3 sequence is 14 residues long. V shed 4 bases, J shed 4 bases, and the junction held 6 bases outside the gene matches.